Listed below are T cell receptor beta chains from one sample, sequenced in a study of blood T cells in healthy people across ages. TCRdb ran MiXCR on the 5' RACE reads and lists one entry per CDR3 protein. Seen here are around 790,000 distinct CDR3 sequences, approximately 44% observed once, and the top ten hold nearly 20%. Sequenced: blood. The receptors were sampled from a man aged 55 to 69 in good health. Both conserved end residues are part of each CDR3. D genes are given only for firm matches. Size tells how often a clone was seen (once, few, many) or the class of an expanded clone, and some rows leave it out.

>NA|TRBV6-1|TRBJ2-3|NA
TGTGCCAGCAGATATTTGGGAGGTACGCAGTATTTT
CASRYLGGTQYF
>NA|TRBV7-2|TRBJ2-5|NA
TGTGCCAGCAGTCAAGGGGGGGGCTTAGGCAATGAGCAGTACTTC
CASSQGGGLGNEQYF
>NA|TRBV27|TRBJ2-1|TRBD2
TGTGCCAGCAGTGCCCGCACCTCTATAGCGGGGGGTCGAGATAAGCAGTTCTTC
CASSARTSIAGGRDKQFF
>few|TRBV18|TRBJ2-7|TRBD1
TGTGCCAGCTCACCACCGGGACAGTACTACGAGCAGTACTTC
CASSPPGQYYEQYF
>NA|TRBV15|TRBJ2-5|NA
TGTGCCACCAGCAGGGGAGGAGAGACCCAGTACTTC
CATSRGGETQYF
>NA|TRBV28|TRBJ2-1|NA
TGTGCCAGCAGTTTCCAGAGCTACCCCTACAATGAGCAGTTCTTC
CASSFQSYPYNEQFF
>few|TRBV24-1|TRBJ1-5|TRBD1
TGTGCCACCAGTGAAGGGGGCATTAATCAGCCCCAGCATTTT
CATSEGGINQPQHF
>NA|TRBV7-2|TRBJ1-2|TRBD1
TGTGCCAGCAGCTTAGGGGACAGGAGGGTTGGCTACACCTTC
CASSLGDRRVGYTF
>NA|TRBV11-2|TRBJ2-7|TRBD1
TGTGCCAGCAGCATCCGGGACAGGGAGCAGTACTTC
CASSIRDREQYF
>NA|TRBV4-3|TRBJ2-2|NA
TGCGCCAGCAGCCAAGGGGCCGGATCCGGGGAGCTGTTTTTT
CASSQGAGSGELFF
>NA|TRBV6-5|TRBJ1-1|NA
TGTGCCAGCAGTTACTCGATCGAGGCCCAGGCTGAAGCTTTCTTT
CASSYSIEAQAEAFF
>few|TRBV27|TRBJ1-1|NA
TGTGCCAGCAGTCCCCGGATGAGTTGGACTGAAGCTTTCTTT
CASSPRMSWTEAFF
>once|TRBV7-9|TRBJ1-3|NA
TGTGCCAGCAGCTTAGGGCAGCCGAACTCTGGAAACACCATATATTTT
CASSLGQPNSGNTIYF
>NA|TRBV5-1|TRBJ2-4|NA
TGCGCCAGCAGCGCGCGGGGTCGGGGGAACATTCAGTACTTC
CASSARGRGNIQYF
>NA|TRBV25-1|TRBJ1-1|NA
TGTGCCAGCAGTTTAATAGGGGCAGATAACACTGAAGCTTTCTTT
CASSLIGADNTEAFF
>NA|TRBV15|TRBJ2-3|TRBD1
TGTGCCACCAGCAGAGAGTGGGGGACAACAGGGGTCGGCACAGATACGCAGTATTTT
CATSREWGTTGVGTDTQYF
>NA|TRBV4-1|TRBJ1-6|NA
TGCGCCAGCAGCCTAACACAGACAGGAGGGGATTCACCCCTCCACTTT
CASSLTQTGGDSPLHF
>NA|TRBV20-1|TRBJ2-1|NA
TGCAGTGCTAGTCCGTCAGGCGGGAACGAGCAGTTCTTC
CSASPSGGNEQFF
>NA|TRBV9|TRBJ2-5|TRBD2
TGTGCCAGCAGCGTAGCTGGGGGGGTCCAAGAGACCCAGTACTTC
CASSVAGGVQETQYF
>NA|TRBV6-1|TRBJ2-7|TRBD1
TGTGCCAGCAGTGTCCCGGGACAGAGCTCCTACGAGCAGTACTTC
CASSVPGQSSYEQYF
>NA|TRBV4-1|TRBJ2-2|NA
TGCGCCAGCAGCCAACAGGGCTTAACCGGGGAGCTGTTTTTT
CASSQQGLTGELFF
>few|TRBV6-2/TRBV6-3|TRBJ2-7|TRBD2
TGTGCCAGCAGTTACTCGACTGGCGGGGGGCCCTTCTACGAGCAGTACTTC
CASSYSTGGGPFYEQYF
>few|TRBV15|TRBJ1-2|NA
TGTGCCACCAGCAGGGGAAACTATGGCTACACCTTC
CATSRGNYGYTF
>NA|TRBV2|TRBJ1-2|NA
TGTGCCAGCACCACGCGGACCGGACATGGCTACACCTTC
CASTTRTGHGYTF
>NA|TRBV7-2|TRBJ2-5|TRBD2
TGTGCCAGCAGCCCCGGCTGGGGGGGCCAAGAGACCCAGTACTTC
CASSPGWGGQETQYF
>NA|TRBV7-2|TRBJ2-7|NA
TGTGCCTGCACCATAAGCTCCTACGAGCAGTACTTC
CACTISSYEQYF
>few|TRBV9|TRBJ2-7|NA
TGTGCCAGCAGCGTAGGATTAGGGGCCTACGAGCAGTACTTC
CASSVGLGAYEQYF
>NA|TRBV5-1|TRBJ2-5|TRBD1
TGCGCCAGCAGCTCCTCTCCGGGACAGATAAAAGAGACCCAGTACTTC
CASSSSPGQIKETQYF
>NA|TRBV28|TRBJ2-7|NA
TGTGCCAGCAGTTTCGTTTTTGGTGGCACGGGGAACGAGCAGTACTTC
CASSFVFGGTGNEQYF
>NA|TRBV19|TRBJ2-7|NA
TGTGCCAGTAGTAGTGGGCAGGCCGTCGCCTACGAGCAGTACTTC
CASSSGQAVAYEQYF
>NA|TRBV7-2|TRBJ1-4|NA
TGTGCCGGCAGCGCGGCCGGGGCTCTTTCCCGTAGACTGTTTTTT
CAGSAAGALSRRLFF
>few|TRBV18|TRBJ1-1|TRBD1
TGTGCCAGCTCACCCCGACAGGGAGGGGACACTGAAGCTTTCTTT
CASSPRQGGDTEAFF
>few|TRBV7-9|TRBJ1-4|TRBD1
TGTGCCAGCAGCCCTCAAGGGGGCGATGAAAAACTGTTTTTT
CASSPQGGDEKLFF
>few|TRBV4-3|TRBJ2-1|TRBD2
TGCGCCAGCAGCCAAGTAAGCGGGGGGGCATATGAGCAGTTCTTC
CASSQVSGGAYEQFF
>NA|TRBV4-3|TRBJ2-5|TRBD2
TGCGCCAGCAGCCAAGATGGAGGGAGGGGAGAGACCCAGTACTTC
CASSQDGGRGETQYF
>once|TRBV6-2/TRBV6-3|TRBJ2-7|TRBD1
TGTGCCAACAGTGACGGACAGGGGGCCTCCTACGAGCAGTACTTC
CANSDGQGASYEQYF
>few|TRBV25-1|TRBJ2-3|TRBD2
TGTGCCAGCAGTGATTCGAGCGGGGGCCCTCCGGGAGATACGCAGTATTTT
CASSDSSGGPPGDTQYF